This paragraph reports one T cell receptor beta chain. The CDR3 has 16 residues. Germline V gene sequence: CDR1 LGHDT, CDR2 YNNKEL (reference sequence). With V trimmed by 4 bases and J by 2 bases, 6 bases remained unmatched. TCRdb re-called the RT-PCR reads with MiXCR, one entry per CDR3 protein. The sample has about 680,000 distinct CDR3 sequences; approximately 15% are singletons. The TCR was taken from a female donor in good health, serving as a healthy control. The rearrangement joins TRBV3-1 to TRBJ2-1, with 9 bases that match TRBD2. The sequencing sample was made of memory CD4+ T cells from blood. This CDR3 reads CASSPLAGDPYNEQFF. The CDR3 region has the DNA TGTGCCAGCAGCCCTTTAGCGGGAGACCCCTACAATGAGCAGTTCTTC.